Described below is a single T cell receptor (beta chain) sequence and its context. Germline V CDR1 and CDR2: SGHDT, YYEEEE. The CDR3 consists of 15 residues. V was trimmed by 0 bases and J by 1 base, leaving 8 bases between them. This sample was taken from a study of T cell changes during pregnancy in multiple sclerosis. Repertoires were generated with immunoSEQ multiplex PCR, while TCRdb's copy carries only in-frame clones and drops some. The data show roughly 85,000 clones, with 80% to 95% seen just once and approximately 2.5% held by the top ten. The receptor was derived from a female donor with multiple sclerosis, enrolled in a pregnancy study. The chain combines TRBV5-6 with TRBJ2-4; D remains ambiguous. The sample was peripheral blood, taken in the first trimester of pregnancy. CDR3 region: CASSLVRQAKNIQYF. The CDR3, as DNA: TGTGCCAGCAGCTTGGTGAGGCAGGCCAAAAACATTCAGTACTTC.